This TCR beta chain was captured in a study of cytomegalovirus exposure and HLA in healthy donors. Study background: Caucasian-associated ancestry cluster membership applied to 75% to 85% of several hundred genotyped donors. Notes on the study in general: With high specificity and sensitivity, the classifier reportedly diagnosed cytomegalovirus status. Productive status was seen about 87% or about 30% of the time for most TCR beta V segments in an earlier analysis. In terms of immune exposure information, only CMV serostatus was available.

The CDR3 consists of 15 residues. Looked up from germline, CDR1 is LNHDA and CDR2 is SQIVND (reference sequence). Germline trimming cut 5 bases from V and 0 bases from J; bases unmatched to any gene: 5. It was with 60 Vbeta and 13 Jbeta primers that the PCR ran. Using immunoSEQ multiplex PCR, the repertoire was profiled, and TCRdb retains in-frame clones only, with some absent. The sample contains approximately 150,000 clones, about 72% of which appear only once. Notes on this clone: Its antigen remains unidentified.

This chain links TRBV19 with TRBJ2-3; 7 positions match TRBD2. The sequence derives from a man aged 35-49 years in good health and CMV-seronegative. Sequenced material: PBMCs. The CDR3 coding sequence is TGTGCCAGTAGTGCCGCTAGCGGAAGCACAGATACGCAGTATTTT. It encodes CASSAASGSTDTQYF.